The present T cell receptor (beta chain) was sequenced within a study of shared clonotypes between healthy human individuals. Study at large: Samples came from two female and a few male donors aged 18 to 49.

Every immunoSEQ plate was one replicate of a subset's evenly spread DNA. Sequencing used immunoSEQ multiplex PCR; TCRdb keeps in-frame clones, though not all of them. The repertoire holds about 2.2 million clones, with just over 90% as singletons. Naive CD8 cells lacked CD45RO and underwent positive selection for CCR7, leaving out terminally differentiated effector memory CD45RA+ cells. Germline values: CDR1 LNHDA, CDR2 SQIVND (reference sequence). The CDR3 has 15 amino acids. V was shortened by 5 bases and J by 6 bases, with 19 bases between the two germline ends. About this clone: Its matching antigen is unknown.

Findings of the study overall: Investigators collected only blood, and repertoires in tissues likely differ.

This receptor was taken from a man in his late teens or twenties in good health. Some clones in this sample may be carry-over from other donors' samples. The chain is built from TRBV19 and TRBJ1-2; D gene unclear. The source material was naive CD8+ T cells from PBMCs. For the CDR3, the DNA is TGTGCCAGTAGTCTCGGGCCGCGCCCGCTTCATGGCTACACCTTC. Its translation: CASSLGPRPLHGYTF.